One and the same sample provided the 28 T cell receptor beta chains below, sequenced in a study of OX40 agonist ivuxolimab in advanced cancers. Profiling relied on immunoSEQ multiplex PCR, and the TCRdb table lists in-frame clones only, not all of them. This sample has fewer than 85,000 clones, with around 89% found just once. Here the sequenced sample was CD4+ or CD8+ T cells sorted from blood, taken in a trial of the OX40 agonist ivuxolimab. These receptor sequences come from an adult with an advanced solid tumor such as melanoma, head and neck, liver or kidney cancer.

The rearrangement uses TRBV7-9 and TRBJ2-4; 7 bases line up with TRBD1. The J segment lost 1 base and the V segment lost 1 base, leaving 4 bases of the junction unmatched. The CDR3 length is 16 residues. Germline CDR1 reads SEHNR; CDR2 reads FQNEAQ (reference sequence). CDR3 region: CASSLGGGLAKNIQYF. The CDR3 DNA reads as TGTGCCAGCAGCTTAGGAGGGGGCTTGGCCAAAAACATTCAGTACTTC.

The chain joins TRBV9 to TRBJ2-1; tentative D call: TRBD2 (6 bases). The CDR3 extends over 12 amino acids. Trimming left V 3 bases short and J 13 bases short, with 14 bases between. Germline V CDR1 and CDR2: SGDLS, YYNGEE. DNA for the CDR3: TGTGCCAGCAGCGAGACTAGTTTAGAACAGTTCTTC. Translation: CASSETSLEQFF.

This rearrangement joins TRBV2 to TRBJ2-1; 14 bases fit TRBD2. The germline V gene encodes CDR1 SNHLY and CDR2 FYNNEI. V lost 7 bases and J lost 11; bases outside the gene matches: 13. The CDR3 runs to 16 residues. This CDR3 reads CASISGRLAGGEKQFF. The CDR3 nucleotides read TGTGCCAGCATTTCAGGCCGACTAGCGGGAGGGGAGAAGCAGTTCTTC.

The J gene is TRBJ1-1, the V gene TRBV4-1, with TRBD1 matching over 7 bases. After removal of 5 bases from V and 4 bases from J, the junction contained 10 bases not matched to a gene. Germline CDR1 MGHRA, CDR2 YSYEKL. The CDR3 consists of 15 residues. The CDR3 DNA is TGCGCCAGCAGCGCCCAGACAGGGTTTGCCACTGAAGCTTTCTTT. As protein: CASSAQTGFATEAFF.

The V gene is TRBV9, the J gene TRBJ1-1, with D unresolved. Germline V CDR1 and CDR2: SGDLS, YYNGEE. V lost 0 bases and J 2 bases, leaving 5 bases between the germline ends. The CDR3 loop spans 13 amino acids. CDR3 nucleotides: TGTGCCAGCAGCGTAGGCATCAACACTGAAGCTTTCTTT. Translation gives CASSVGINTEAFF. The entire variable domain, with the rest obtained from reference TRBV9 and TRBJ1-1, is as follows: DSGVTQTPKHLITATGQRVTLRCSPRSGDLSVYWYQQSLDQGLQFLIQYYNGEERAKGNILERFSAQQFPDLHSELNLSSLELGDSALYFCASSVGINTEAFFGQGTRLTVV.

The V call is TRBV27, the J call TRBJ2-7, with 10 bases matching TRBD1. The V gene's germline CDR1 is MNHEY and CDR2 SMNVEV (reference sequence). The CDR3 totals 13 residues. V dropped 8 bases and J dropped 2; count of bases not matched to a gene: 3. The CDR3 sequence: CASADRGPYEQYF. DNA for the CDR3: TGTGCCAGCGCCGACAGGGGGCCCTACGAGCAGTACTTC.

The gene calls are TRBV30 and TRBJ1-2, with D maybe TRBD1 (5 bases). The CDR3 loop spans 14 amino acids. Trimming shortened V by 3 bases and J by 7 bases, and 18 bases separated the two germline ends. CDR1 GTSNPN and CDR2 SVGIG come from the germline V gene (reference sequence). DNA for the CDR3: TGTGCCTGGAGAACGTCCGGGACCGCAATTGGCTACACCTTC. This sequence encodes CAWRTSGTAIGYTF.

The chain carries TRBV27 and TRBJ1-5; maybe TRBD1 (5 bases). V dropped 6 bases and J dropped 7 bases, with 16 bases sitting between them. Germline V CDR1 and CDR2: MNHEY, SMNVEV (reference sequence). The CDR3 runs 14 residues. The CDR3 sequence is CASSLDSPTQPQHF. In nucleotides, the CDR3 is TGTGCCAGCAGCCTCGACAGCCCCACCCAGCCCCAGCATTTT.

The V call is TRBV4-1, the J call TRBJ2-2; TRBD2 agrees at 8 bases. This CDR3 has 14 amino acids. Germline V gives CDR1 MGHRA, CDR2 YSYEKL. V lost 4 bases, J lost 7 bases, and 5 bases stayed unmatched. CDR3 in DNA: TGCGCCAGCAGCCCAGCGGGGGTGTACGGGGAGCTGTTTTTT. It encodes CASSPAGVYGELFF.

The gene calls are TRBV28 and TRBJ1-5; TRBD1 matches 11 bases. V gave up 2 bases and J gave up 7 bases; unmatched junction bases: 4. Germline CDR1 MDHEN, CDR2 SYDVKM. This CDR3 is built from 15 residues. CDR3 coding DNA: TGTGCCAGCAGTTTAGCGGACAGGGGGCGACAGCCCCAGCATTTT. Translation: CASSLADRGRQPQHF.

This clone was recorded a few times. The chain uses TRBV29-1 and TRBJ2-5, with TRBD1 identical over 8 bases. Germline assignment: CDR1 SQVTM and CDR2 ANQGSEA. The CDR3 covers 17 residues. V lost 0 bases, J lost 1 base, and 10 bases stayed unmatched. CDR3 region: CSVEDGEQGALQETQYF. The DNA for the CDR3 is TGCAGCGTTGAAGATGGGGAGCAGGGGGCCCTCCAAGAGACCCAGTACTTC.

The chain has TRBV5-1 and TRBJ2-5, with TRBD2 identical over 15 bases. The CDR3 is made up of 19 amino acids. From germline, CDR1 is SGHRS and CDR2 YFSETQ. Trimming took 3 bases from V and 0 from J; bases not matched to a gene: 9. For the CDR3, the DNA is TGCGCCAGCAGCTCAAACCGGGGACTAGCGGGGGGATACCAAGAGACCCAGTACTTC. Translated: CASSSNRGLAGGYQETQYF.

This chain connects TRBV11-2 to TRBJ2-1; D may be TRBD2 (6 bases). CDR1 is SGHAT, CDR2 FQNNGV, per germline. V dropped 9 bases and J dropped 4 bases, with 19 bases sitting between them. This CDR3 has 15 amino acids. As DNA, the CDR3 is TGTGCCAGTAGACGCCCGGGACTTGCATACAATGAGCAGTTCTTC. As protein: CASRRPGLAYNEQFF.

The chain carries TRBV27 and TRBJ2-1, with D unclear. The germline gives CDR1 MNHEY, CDR2 SMNVEV (reference sequence). Trimming removed 4 bases at V and 6 bases at J, with 16 bases between. The length of the CDR3 is 15 residues. The CDR3 reads CASSSSGWLTNEQFF. DNA for the CDR3: TGTGCCAGCAGTTCGTCAGGCTGGCTAACCAATGAGCAGTTCTTC.

This chain joins TRBV9 and TRBJ2-1; D unclear. The CDR3 loop spans 14 amino acids. Germline V lookup: CDR1 SGDLS, CDR2 YYNGEE. Between the trimmed V and J ends, which lost 1 base and 2 bases, there was a span of 7 bases. This CDR3 is CASSVSRTYNEQFF. The CDR3 region has the DNA TGTGCCAGCAGCGTATCGAGAACCTACAATGAGCAGTTCTTC.

The chain carries TRBV5-1 and TRBJ1-2; 8 positions match TRBD1. Per the germline V gene, CDR1 is SGHRS and CDR2 is YFSETQ. Germline trimming cut 1 base from V and 8 bases from J; bases unmatched to any gene: 19. This CDR3 has 18 residues. The CDR3 here is CASSLTGQGNVQVRGYTF. DNA of the CDR3: TGCGCCAGCAGCTTGACTGGACAGGGAAACGTTCAGGTGCGCGGCTACACCTTC.

The V gene is TRBV27, the J gene TRBJ2-2; D is perhaps TRBD2 (7 bases). V was trimmed by 5 bases and J by 5 bases, leaving 12 bases between them. Germline V gives CDR1 MNHEY, CDR2 SMNVEV (reference sequence). The length of the CDR3 is 14 residues. This CDR3 reads CASSEQGGTGELFF. The CDR3 DNA is TGTGCCAGCAGTGAACAGGGAGGGACCGGGGAGCTGTTTTTT.

The chain uses TRBV19 and TRBJ1-1, with 8 nucleotides matching TRBD1. Germline V gene lookup returns CDR1 LNHDA and CDR2 SQIVND (reference sequence). The J segment lost 0 bases and the V segment lost 5 bases, leaving 5 bases of the junction unmatched. The CDR3 has 15 residues. The CDR3 region is CASSARQGMNTEAFF. For the CDR3, the DNA is TGTGCCAGTAGTGCCAGACAGGGGATGAACACTGAAGCTTTCTTT. The complete variable domain, with remaining parts taken from reference TRBV19 and TRBJ1-1, reads DGGITQSPKYLFRKEGQNVTLSCEQNLNHDAMYWYRQDPGQGLRLIYYSQIVNDFQKGDIAEGYSVSREKKESFPLTVTSAQKNPTAFYLCASSARQGMNTEAFFGQGTRLTVV.

V gene TRBV16 combines with J gene TRBJ2-7; D is ambiguous. V gave up 1 base and J gave up 7 bases, with 5 bases separating them. Germline CDR1 and CDR2: KGHSY and FQNENV. The CDR3 extends over 11 amino acids. The CDR3 bases are TGTGCCAGCAGCCAATTCGGGGAGCAGTACTTC. Its protein product is CASSQFGEQYF.

A few counts support this clone. The rearrangement joins TRBV7-3 to TRBJ2-1; D remains ambiguous. The V gene lost 2 bases and the J gene lost 2 bases, with 13 bases spanning the gap. The length of the CDR3 is 16 residues. The germline V gene encodes CDR1 SGHTA and CDR2 FQGTGA. The CDR3 DNA sequence: TGTGCCAGCAGCTTATTCGCCCAGGCTGCCTACAATGAGCAGTTCTTC. Translated: CASSLFAQAAYNEQFF.

This chain joins TRBV29-1 and TRBJ1-1, with 9 bases that match TRBD1. Trimming at V came to 6 bases and at J to 0 bases, leaving 8 bases not matched to a gene. Germline V gene lookup returns CDR1 SQVTM and CDR2 ANQGSEA. CDR3 length: 15 amino acids. In nucleotides, the CDR3 is TGCAGCGTGGGGACAGGGCGAAGCGTGAACACTGAAGCTTTCTTT. Residues: CSVGTGRSVNTEAFF. Filled out from reference TRBV29-1 and TRBJ1-1, the complete variable domain reads SAVISQKPSRDICQRGTSLTIQCQVDSQVTMMFWYRQQPGQSLTLIATANQGSEATYESGFVIDKFPISRPNLTFSTLTVSNMSPEDSSIYLCSVGTGRSVNTEAFFGQGTRLTVV.

The chain recombines TRBV27 with TRBJ2-5; 7 bases fit TRBD1. V trimming: 1 base; J trimming: 1 base; junction bases outside the gene matches: 3. Germline CDR1 is MNHEY and CDR2 is SMNVEV (reference sequence). There are 15 residues in the CDR3. The chain's CDR3 is CASSLYTGAQETQYF. The CDR3 nucleotides are TGTGCCAGCAGTTTATATACAGGGGCCCAAGAGACCCAGTACTTC.

This chain joins TRBV4-1 and TRBJ2-1; D uncertain. CDR3 length: 15 residues. Germline loops: CDR1 MGHRA, CDR2 YSYEKL. The ends were cut back, 1 base at V and 8 bases at J, with 15 bases in the middle. In DNA, the CDR3 is TGCGCCAGCAGCCAAGTGGTTGGAGACTGGGATGAGCAGTTCTTC. Translation gives CASSQVVGDWDEQFF.

The chain employs TRBV27 and TRBJ1-5; D ambiguous. This CDR3 comprises 13 residues. CDR1 is MNHEY and CDR2 is SMNVEV in the germline V gene (reference sequence). Trimming took 0 bases from V and 7 from J, leaving 7 bases between them. Here the CDR3 reads CASSLSFFQPQHF. CDR3 DNA sequence: TGTGCCAGCAGTTTATCATTTTTCCAGCCCCAGCATTTT.

The J gene is TRBJ1-4, the V gene TRBV19; no reliable D call. The germline gives CDR1 LNHDA, CDR2 SQIVND (reference sequence). This CDR3 comprises 13 residues. V was pared by 3 bases and J by 10 bases, with 12 bases between. The CDR3 loop reads CASSMLAGGKLFF. In DNA form, the CDR3 reads TGTGCCAGTAGTATGTTAGCGGGCGGAAAACTGTTTTTT.

V usage is TRBV27 and J usage is TRBJ1-6, with a possible D match to TRBD1 (5 bases). Germline V lookup: CDR1 MNHEY, CDR2 SMNVEV (reference sequence). The length of the CDR3 is 14 residues. Between the trimmed V and J ends, which lost 2 bases and 9 bases, there was a span of 11 bases. The CDR3: CASSLRQGTSPLHF. The CDR3 nucleotides read TGTGCCAGCAGTTTACGGCAGGGAACTTCACCCCTCCACTTT.

Note on this clone: The same CDR3 can be traced to other DNA sequences in this sample. The genes are TRBV11-2 and TRBJ2-7; D not certain. Germline values: CDR1 SGHAT, CDR2 FQNNGV. The CDR3 covers 11 residues. The V gene lost 2 bases and the J gene lost 3 bases, with 2 bases spanning the gap. Written as DNA, the CDR3 is TGTGCCAGCAGCTTAATCTACGAGCAGTACTTC. This gives the protein CASSLIYEQYF.

The CDR3 DNA follows: TGTGCCAGCACCCAGGCGGGCTCCTACGAGCAGTACTTC. Its translation is CASTQAGSYEQYF. The genes are TRBV7-9 and TRBJ2-7; possibly TRBD2 for D (5 bases). Trimming pared 7 bases from V and 0 bases from J, leaving 10 bases between. Germline V CDR1 and CDR2: SEHNR, FQNEAQ (reference sequence). The CDR3 loop spans 13 amino acids.